Listed here are 22 T cell receptor beta chains from one sample, sequenced in a study of blood T cell repertoires in COVID-19. Only in-frame clones appear in the TCRdb table, and some are missing; sequencing was by immunoSEQ multiplex PCR. The sample shows 250,000 to 350,000 clones, approximately 88% of them seen only once. What was sequenced was PBMCs or T cells enriched from blood (not recorded which). The receptors were gathered from a woman between 40 and 50 years old who had recovered from COVID-19.

The rearrangement links TRBV28 to TRBJ2-7, with D tentatively TRBD1 (5 bases). The CDR3 is made up of 14 amino acids. Trimming cost V 3 bases and J 0 bases, with 9 bases left between them. Germline-derived CDR1 and CDR2 are MDHEN and SYDVKM. This CDR3 is CASSLVDTSYEQYF. DNA for the CDR3: TGTGCCAGCAGTTTGGTGGACACCTCCTACGAGCAGTACTTC.

V and J are TRBV5-6 and TRBJ1-5; D possibly corresponds to TRBD1 (6 bases). V was clipped by 4 bases and J by 0 bases, with 8 bases between them. The CDR3 contains 14 residues. Germline V lookup: CDR1 SGHDT, CDR2 YYEEEE. CDR3 in amino acids: CASSRTASNQPQHF. The DNA for the CDR3 is TGTGCCAGCAGCCGGACAGCTAGCAATCAGCCCCAGCATTTT.

The rearrangement links TRBV6-5 to TRBJ2-7; 10 bases fit TRBD1. This CDR3 contains 14 residues. Looked up from germline, CDR1 is MNHEY and CDR2 is SVGAGI. V trimming: 6 bases; J trimming: 6 bases; junction bases outside the gene matches: 8. This CDR3 reads CASRRGTGDSEQYF. The CDR3, as DNA: TGTGCCAGCAGGAGGGGGACAGGGGACTCCGAGCAGTACTTC.

This clone was seen more than once but under ten times. This sequence joins TRBV27 and TRBJ2-3; TRBD2 matches 14 bases. The CDR3 is 15 residues long. Trimming cost V 5 bases and J 4 bases; bases outside gene matches: 2. Germline V gene sequence: CDR1 MNHEY, CDR2 SMNVEV (reference sequence). Here the CDR3 DNA reads TGTGCCAGCAGTGGGACTAGCGGGAGTGCAGATACGCAGTATTTT. This gives the protein CASSGTSGSADTQYF.

The chain recombines TRBV28 with TRBJ2-1, with TRBD1 matching 8 bases. With V trimmed by 6 bases and J by 6 bases, 13 bases remained unmatched. The CDR3 covers 16 residues. In germline, CDR1 is MDHEN, CDR2 SYDVKM. CDR3: CASSSNRGRRGNEQFF. The CDR3 bases are TGTGCCAGCAGCTCAAACAGGGGGAGAAGAGGCAATGAGCAGTTCTTC. The full variable domain, rest sourced from reference TRBV28 and TRBJ2-1, is DVKVTQSSRYLVKRTGEKVFLECVQDMDHENMFWYRQDPGLGLRLIYFSYDVKMKEKGDIPEGYSVSREKKERFSLILESASTNQTSMYLCASSSNRGRRGNEQFFGPGTRLTVL.

The chain couples TRBV9 to TRBJ2-5, with TRBD1 identical over 7 bases. CDR1 is SGDLS, CDR2 YYNGEE, per germline. The CDR3 is 14 amino acids. Trimming took 6 bases from V and 2 from J; bases not matched to a gene: 7. The CDR3 DNA reads as TGTGCCAGCACCAGGGGGAACTTACAAGAGACCCAGTACTTC. It encodes CASTRGNLQETQYF.

V and J are TRBV7-6 and TRBJ2-5; D is possibly TRBD2 (5 bases). The CDR3 length is 13 residues. Per germline, CDR1 SGHVS and CDR2 FNYEAQ. Trimming stripped 3 bases from V and 3 bases from J, with 8 bases between. The CDR3 protein is CASSFNGKETQYF. The CDR3 DNA reads TGTGCCAGCAGCTTTAACGGGAAAGAGACCCAGTACTTC.

The chain combines TRBV5-1 with TRBJ2-2; weak D call: TRBD1 (5 bases). V was clipped by 2 bases and J by 1 base, with 9 bases between them. Per the germline V gene, CDR1 is SGHRS and CDR2 is YFSETQ. The CDR3 runs to 15 residues. CDR3 bases: TGCGCCAGCAGCTTTATAACAGGGAACACCGGGGAGCTGTTTTTT. Its protein product is CASSFITGNTGELFF.

This clone was seen a handful of times. Other DNA sequences in the same sample also yield this CDR3. The chain links TRBV5-1 to TRBJ2-7, with 8 bases aligning to TRBD1. The CDR3 is 14 residues long. Germline V CDR1 and CDR2: SGHRS, YFSETQ. Unmatched junction bases numbered 1, after V lost 0 bases and J lost 2 bases. The CDR3, as DNA: TGCGCCAGCAGCTTGGTACAGGGGGCCTACGAGCAGTACTTC. Its protein product is CASSLVQGAYEQYF.

The chain couples TRBV27 to TRBJ2-7, with TRBD1 matching 10 bases. The CDR3 sequence is 15 residues long. Germline V lookup: CDR1 MNHEY, CDR2 SMNVEV (reference sequence). V lost 6 bases to trimming and J lost 3 bases; unmatched junction nucleotides: 8. CDR3 DNA: TGTGCCAGCAGGGGGGGACAGGGGCCCTACTACGAGCAGTACTTC. Translation: CASRGGQGPYYEQYF.

This chain links TRBV23-1 with TRBJ2-2; maybe TRBD2 (5 bases). TRBV23-1 is annotated as an ORF whose role is uncertain. The CDR3 is made up of 14 amino acids. V lost 0 bases and J 5 bases, leaving 7 bases between the germline ends. This CDR3 reads CASSQSPGTGELFF. The CDR3, as DNA: TGCGCCAGCAGTCAATCACCGGGGACCGGGGAGCTGTTTTTT.

J is TRBJ2-5 and V is TRBV4-3, with D possibly TRBD1 on 5 matching bases. CDR3 size: 16 residues. The V and J ends lost 1 base and 4 bases respectively, with 16 bases between them. Per germline, CDR1 LGHNA and CDR2 YSLEER. The CDR3, as DNA: TGCGCCAGCAGCCAAGTGCGGACGCAGGGTAGAGAGACCCAGTACTTC. Translating it yields CASSQVRTQGRETQYF.

The rearrangement joins TRBV11-2 to TRBJ1-2, with unresolved D. CDR3 length: 14 residues. Germline CDR1 and CDR2: SGHAT and FQNNGV. With 4 bases removed from V and 3 bases from J, the gap between germline ends came to 12 bases. This CDR3 reads CASSWGSGDYGYTF. The CDR3 DNA reads TGTGCCAGCAGCTGGGGTAGCGGAGACTATGGCTACACCTTC.

V usage is TRBV28 and J usage is TRBJ1-1; no definite D call. The germline V gene has CDR1 MDHEN and CDR2 SYDVKM. With 6 bases removed from V and 3 bases from J, the gap between germline ends came to 14 bases. This CDR3 is 14 amino acids long. CDR3 nucleotides: TGTGCCAGCAGCATCCTAGGAGATTACACTGAAGCTTTCTTT. Residues: CASSILGDYTEAFF.

This clone was seen just once. This chain links TRBV6-2 or TRBV6-3 with TRBJ2-1; weak D call: TRBD2 (6 bases). CDR1 and CDR2 from the germline V gene are MNHEY and SVGEGT. This CDR3 has 14 amino acids. Trimming pared 6 bases from V and 4 bases from J, leaving 13 bases between. CDR3 in amino acids: CASSTIAVYNEQFF. In DNA, the CDR3 is TGTGCCAGCAGCACCATAGCGGTTTACAATGAGCAGTTCTTC.

This sequence joins TRBV11-3 and TRBJ2-1; possible D gene TRBD2, 6 bases. CDR1 is SGHNT, CDR2 YENEEA, per germline. This CDR3 spans 13 amino acids. Trimming left V 4 bases short and J 3 bases short, with 7 bases between. The CDR3 reads CASSYGGYNEQFF. The CDR3 region has the DNA TGTGCCAGCAGCTACGGGGGCTACAATGAGCAGTTCTTC.

The rearrangement links TRBV28 to TRBJ2-7, with 11 bases lining up with TRBD2. This CDR3 has 17 amino acids. Trimming at V came to 3 bases and at J to 1 base, leaving 8 bases not matched to a gene. Germline V gene sequence: CDR1 MDHEN, CDR2 SYDVKM. The CDR3 sequence is CASSLLLAGGGSYEQYF. DNA for the CDR3: TGTGCCAGCAGTTTGTTGTTAGCGGGAGGGGGGTCCTACGAGCAGTACTTC.

This chain uses TRBV10-2 with TRBJ1-5, with 10 bases matching TRBD1. Germline CDR1 is WSHSY and CDR2 is SAAADI. After removal of 9 bases from V and 8 bases from J, the junction contained 4 bases not matched to a gene. This CDR3 is 12 amino acids long. As DNA, the CDR3 is TGCGCCAGTGGGACAGGGGAGAAGCCCCAGCATTTT. Protein: CASGTGEKPQHF.

This clone has just one count. The V call is TRBV23-1, the J call TRBJ1-4; 7 bases map to TRBD1. TRBV23-1 is identified as an open reading frame with a role that is uncertain. J was trimmed by 5 bases and V by 6 bases; bases with no gene match: 15. The CDR3 has 17 amino acids. Here the CDR3 reads CASSLTETGAGNEKLFF. As DNA, the CDR3 is TGCGCCAGCAGCCTCACCGAAACAGGGGCGGGGAATGAAAAACTGTTTTTT.

The chain links TRBV18 to TRBJ1-6; 9 bases are shared with TRBD1. V was pared by 3 bases and J by 9 bases, with 9 bases of the junction left unmatched. The CDR3 extends over 16 amino acids. Germline CDR1 and CDR2: KGHSH and LQKENI. Written as DNA, the CDR3 is TGTGCCAGCTCACCGTTGGGACAGGGAAGGGGTTCACCCCTCCACTTT. As protein: CASSPLGQGRGSPLHF.

V gene TRBV5-1 combines with J gene TRBJ2-5; 7 bases match TRBD2. Germline V gene sequence: CDR1 SGHRS, CDR2 YFSETQ. The junction had 13 bases not matched to a gene; V was cut back by 1 base and J by 4 bases. This CDR3 comprises 17 residues. The CDR3 reads CASSLRSGIYSPETQYF. The DNA for the CDR3 is TGCGCCAGCAGCTTGAGGAGCGGGATCTATTCCCCAGAGACCCAGTACTTC.

The CDR3: CASNRDFSIRGYTF. The CDR3 nucleotides read TGTGCCAGCAACAGGGATTTCTCCATCCGGGGCTACACCTTC. V gene TRBV6-5 combines with J gene TRBJ1-2, with D perhaps TRBD1 (6 bases). This CDR3 has 14 residues. V was pared by 7 bases and J by 8 bases, with 20 bases between. Germline CDR1 MNHEY, CDR2 SVGAGI.